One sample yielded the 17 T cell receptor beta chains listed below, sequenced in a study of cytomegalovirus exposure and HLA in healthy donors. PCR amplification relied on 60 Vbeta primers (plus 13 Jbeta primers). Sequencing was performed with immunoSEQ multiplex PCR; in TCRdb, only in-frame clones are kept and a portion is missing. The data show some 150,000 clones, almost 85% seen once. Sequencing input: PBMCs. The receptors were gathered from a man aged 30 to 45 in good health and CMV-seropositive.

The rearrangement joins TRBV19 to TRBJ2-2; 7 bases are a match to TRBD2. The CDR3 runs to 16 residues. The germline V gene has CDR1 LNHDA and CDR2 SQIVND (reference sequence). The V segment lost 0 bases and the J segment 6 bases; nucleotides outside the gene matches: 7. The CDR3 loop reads CASSIDPGEGPGELFF. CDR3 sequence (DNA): TGTGCCAGTAGTATAGATCCGGGGGAGGGCCCCGGGGAGCTGTTTTTT.

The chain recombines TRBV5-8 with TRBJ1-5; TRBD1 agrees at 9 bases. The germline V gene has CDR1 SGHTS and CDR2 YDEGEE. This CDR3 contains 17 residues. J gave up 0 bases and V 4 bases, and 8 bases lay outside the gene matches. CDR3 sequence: CASSVRDRVYSNQPQHF. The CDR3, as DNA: TGTGCCAGCAGCGTCCGGGACAGGGTCTATAGCAATCAGCCCCAGCATTTT.

CDR3: CASSQDRSNEQYF. In DNA form, the CDR3 reads TGCGCCAGCAGCCAGGACAGGAGCAACGAGCAGTACTTC. The chain links TRBV5-1 to TRBJ2-7; TRBD1 aligns across 7 bases. The CDR3 is 13 residues long. The trim removed 4 bases at V and 5 bases at J, leaving 6 bases unmatched. Germline assignment: CDR1 SGHRS and CDR2 YFSETQ.

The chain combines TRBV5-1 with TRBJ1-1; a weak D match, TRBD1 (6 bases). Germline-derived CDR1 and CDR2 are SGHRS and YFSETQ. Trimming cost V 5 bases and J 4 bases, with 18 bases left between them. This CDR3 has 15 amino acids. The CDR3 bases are TGCGCCAGCAGTCCTATCACAGGGTTCAGCACTGAAGCTTTCTTT. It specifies CASSPITGFSTEAFF.

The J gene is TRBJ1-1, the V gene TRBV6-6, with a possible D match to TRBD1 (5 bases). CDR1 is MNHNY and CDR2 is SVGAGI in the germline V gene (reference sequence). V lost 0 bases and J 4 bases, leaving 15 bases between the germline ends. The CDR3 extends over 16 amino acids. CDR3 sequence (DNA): TGTGCCAGCAGTTACTCGGTGGGACGGGGGAGCACTGAAGCTTTCTTT. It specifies CASSYSVGRGSTEAFF.

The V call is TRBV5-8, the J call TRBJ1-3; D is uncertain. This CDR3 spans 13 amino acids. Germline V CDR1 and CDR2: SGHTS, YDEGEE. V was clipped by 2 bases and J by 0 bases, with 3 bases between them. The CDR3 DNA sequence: TGTGCCAGCAGCTTTCGCTCTGGAAACACCATATATTTT. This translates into CASSFRSGNTIYF.

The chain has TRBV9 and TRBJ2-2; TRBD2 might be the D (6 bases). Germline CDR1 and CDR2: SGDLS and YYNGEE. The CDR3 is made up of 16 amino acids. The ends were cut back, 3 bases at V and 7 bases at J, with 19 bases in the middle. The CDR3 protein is CASSAPRGGVSGELFF. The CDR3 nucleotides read TGTGCCAGCAGCGCCCCCCGCGGCGGGGTCAGCGGGGAGCTGTTTTTT. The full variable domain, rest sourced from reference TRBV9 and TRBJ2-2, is DSGVTQTPKHLITATGQRVTLRCSPRSGDLSVYWYQQSLDQGLQFLIQYYNGEERAKGNILERFSAQQFPDLHSELNLSSLELGDSALYFCASSAPRGGVSGELFFGEGSRLTVL.

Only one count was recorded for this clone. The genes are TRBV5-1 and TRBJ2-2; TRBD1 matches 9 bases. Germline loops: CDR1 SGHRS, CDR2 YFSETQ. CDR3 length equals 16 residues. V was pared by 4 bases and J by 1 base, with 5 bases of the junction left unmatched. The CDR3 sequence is CASSPPGQGNTGELFF. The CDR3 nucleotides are TGCGCCAGCAGCCCGCCGGGACAGGGGAACACCGGGGAGCTGTTTTTT.

CDR3 nucleotides: TGTGCCAGCTCACCACCAACCTCCCCACAGGGATCGACGGGCTACACCTTC. It translates to CASSPPTSPQGSTGYTF. The rearrangement joins TRBV18 to TRBJ1-2, with D possibly being TRBD1 (6 bases). Germline values: CDR1 KGHSH, CDR2 LQKENI. The CDR3 contains 17 residues. Trimming removed 0 bases from V and 8 bases from J, with 22 bases in between.

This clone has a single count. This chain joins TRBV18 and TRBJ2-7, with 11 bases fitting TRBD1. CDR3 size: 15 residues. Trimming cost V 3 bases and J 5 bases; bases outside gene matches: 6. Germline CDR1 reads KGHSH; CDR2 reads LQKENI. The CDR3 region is CASSPWTGGIHEQYF. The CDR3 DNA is TGTGCCAGCTCACCCTGGACAGGGGGCATCCACGAGCAGTACTTC.

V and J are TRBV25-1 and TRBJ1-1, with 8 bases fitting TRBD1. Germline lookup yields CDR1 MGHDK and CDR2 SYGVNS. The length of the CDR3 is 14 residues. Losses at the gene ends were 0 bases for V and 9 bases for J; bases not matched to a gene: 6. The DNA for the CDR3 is TGTGCCAGCAGTGAATACAGGGGGCGAGTGAAAGCTTTCTTT. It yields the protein CASSEYRGRVKAFF.

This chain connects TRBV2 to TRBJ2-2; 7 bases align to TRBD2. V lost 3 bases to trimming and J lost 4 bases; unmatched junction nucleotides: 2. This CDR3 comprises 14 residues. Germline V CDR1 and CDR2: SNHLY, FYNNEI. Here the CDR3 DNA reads TGTGCCAGCAGTGATTTAGCGGGCACCGGGGAGCTGTTTTTT. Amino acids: CASSDLAGTGELFF.

CDR3 in DNA: TGTGCCAGCAGTGAAAGGACAGACACAGATACGCAGTATTTT. Its protein product is CASSERTDTDTQYF. The chain employs TRBV6-1 and TRBJ2-3; the D gene is possibly TRBD1 (6 bases). V dropped 2 bases and J dropped 2 bases, with 8 bases sitting between them. The germline V gene has CDR1 MNHNS and CDR2 SASEGT. CDR3 length: 14 amino acids.

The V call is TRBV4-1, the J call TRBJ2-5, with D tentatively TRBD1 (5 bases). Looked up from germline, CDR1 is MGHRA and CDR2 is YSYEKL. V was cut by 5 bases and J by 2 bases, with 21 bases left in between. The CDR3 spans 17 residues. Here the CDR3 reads CASSRGRAALTQETQYF. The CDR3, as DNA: TGCGCCAGCAGCAGGGGTCGGGCTGCACTCACGCAAGAGACCCAGTACTTC.

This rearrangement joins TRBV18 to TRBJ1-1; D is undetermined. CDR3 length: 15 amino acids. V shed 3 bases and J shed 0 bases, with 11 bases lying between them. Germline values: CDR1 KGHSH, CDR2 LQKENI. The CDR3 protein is CASSPWEVLNTEAFF. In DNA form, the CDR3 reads TGTGCCAGCTCACCCTGGGAGGTCCTGAACACTGAAGCTTTCTTT.

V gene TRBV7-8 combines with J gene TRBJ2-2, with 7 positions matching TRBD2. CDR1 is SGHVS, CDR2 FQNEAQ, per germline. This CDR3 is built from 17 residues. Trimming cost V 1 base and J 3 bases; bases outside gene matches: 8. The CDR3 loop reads CASSLVVERGYTGELFF. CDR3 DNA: TGTGCCAGCAGCTTAGTTGTGGAGCGGGGTTACACCGGGGAGCTGTTTTTT.

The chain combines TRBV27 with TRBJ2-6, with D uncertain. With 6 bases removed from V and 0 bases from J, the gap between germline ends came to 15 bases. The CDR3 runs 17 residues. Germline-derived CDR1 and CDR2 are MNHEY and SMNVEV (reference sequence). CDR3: CASSQTSSSSGANVLTF. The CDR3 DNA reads TGTGCCAGCAGCCAGACATCTTCAAGCTCTGGGGCCAACGTCCTGACTTTC.